This TCR beta chain is from a study of blood T cell repertoires in COVID-19. Looking at the study overall: Acute-phase and convalescent COVID-19 samples originated in the United States, Italy and Spain. The analysed material was cDNA or gDNA that came from T cells, B-cell-depleted T cells, or PBMCs.

Germline V lookup: CDR1 SGHTA, CDR2 FQGNSA. V lost 1 base and J lost 4, with 5 bases in between. This CDR3 is built from 12 residues. Original analysis: Nucleated cell counts were estimated from reference gene primer amplification. Measured with immunoSEQ multiplex PCR; TCRdb has only the in-frame clones, and not every one. V, J and clone size are taken as reported in that table, and D and trimming were inferred from the DNA itself. The sample holds some 14,000 clones, roughly 80% seen once. The V and J genes are TRBV7-2 and TRBJ2-7; no clear D gene. This TCR was sampled from a human donor in a cohort sampled during active COVID-19. Sequenced sample: peripheral blood. CDR3 protein: CASSLVPYEQYF. For the CDR3, the DNA is TGTGCCAGCAGCTTAGTCCCTTACGAGCAGTACTTC.